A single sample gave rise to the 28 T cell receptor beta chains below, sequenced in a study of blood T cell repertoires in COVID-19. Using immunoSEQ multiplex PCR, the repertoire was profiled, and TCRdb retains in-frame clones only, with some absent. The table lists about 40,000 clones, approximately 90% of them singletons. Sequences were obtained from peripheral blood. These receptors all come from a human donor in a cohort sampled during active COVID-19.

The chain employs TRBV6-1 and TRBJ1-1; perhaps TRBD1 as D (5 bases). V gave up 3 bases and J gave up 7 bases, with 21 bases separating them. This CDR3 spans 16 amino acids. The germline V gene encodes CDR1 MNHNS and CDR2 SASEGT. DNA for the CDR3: TGTGCCAGCAGTGAGGGCAGGTCGAAGGGGCGTATTGAAGCTTTCTTT. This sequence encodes CASSEGRSKGRIEAFF.

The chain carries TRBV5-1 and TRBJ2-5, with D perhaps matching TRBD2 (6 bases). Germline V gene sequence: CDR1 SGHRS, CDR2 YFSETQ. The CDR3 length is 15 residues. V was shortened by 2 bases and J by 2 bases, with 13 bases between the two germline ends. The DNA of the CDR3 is TGCGCCAGCAGCTTAGGCGGGGACTCACAAGAGACCCAGTACTTC. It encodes CASSLGGDSQETQYF.

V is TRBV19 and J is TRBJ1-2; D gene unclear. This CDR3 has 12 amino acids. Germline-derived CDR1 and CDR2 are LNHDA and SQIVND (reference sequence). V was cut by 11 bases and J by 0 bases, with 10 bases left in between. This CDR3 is CAGGSANYGYTF. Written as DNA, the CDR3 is TGTGCCGGAGGGAGTGCTAACTATGGCTACACCTTC.

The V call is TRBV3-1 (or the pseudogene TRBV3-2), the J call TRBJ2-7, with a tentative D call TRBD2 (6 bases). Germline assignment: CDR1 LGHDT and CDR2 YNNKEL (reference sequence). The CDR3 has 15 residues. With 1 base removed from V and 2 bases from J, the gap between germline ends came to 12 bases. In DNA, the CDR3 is TGTGCCAGCAGCCAAGTCTTGACGGGGGCCTACGAGCAGTACTTC. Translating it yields CASSQVLTGAYEQYF.

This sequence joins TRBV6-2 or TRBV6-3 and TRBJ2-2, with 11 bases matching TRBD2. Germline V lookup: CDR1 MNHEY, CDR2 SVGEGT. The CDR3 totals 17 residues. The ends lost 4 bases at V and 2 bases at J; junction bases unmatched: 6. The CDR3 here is CASSSQLAGGNTGELFF. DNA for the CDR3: TGTGCCAGCAGTTCGCAGCTAGCGGGGGGAAACACCGGGGAGCTGTTTTTT.

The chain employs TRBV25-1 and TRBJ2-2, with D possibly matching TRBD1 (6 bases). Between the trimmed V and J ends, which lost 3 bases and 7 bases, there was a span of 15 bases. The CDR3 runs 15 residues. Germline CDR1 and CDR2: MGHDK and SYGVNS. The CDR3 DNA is TGTGCCAGCAGTGATCCCAGGGGCAGCGGCGGGGAGCTGTTTTTT. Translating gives CASSDPRGSGGELFF.

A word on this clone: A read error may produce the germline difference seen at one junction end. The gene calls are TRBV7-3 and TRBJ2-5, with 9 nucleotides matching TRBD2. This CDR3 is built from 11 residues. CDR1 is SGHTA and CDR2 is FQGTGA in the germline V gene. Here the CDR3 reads CASSSSGVLNF. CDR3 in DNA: TGTGCCAGCTCGTCTAGCGGGGTTTTAAACTTC.

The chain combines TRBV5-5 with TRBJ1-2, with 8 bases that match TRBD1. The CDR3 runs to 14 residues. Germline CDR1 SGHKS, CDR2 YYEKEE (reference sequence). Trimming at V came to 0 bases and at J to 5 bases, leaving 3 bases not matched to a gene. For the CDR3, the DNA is TGTGCCAGCAGCTTGGACAGGGGGAAATATGGCTACACCTTC. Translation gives CASSLDRGKYGYTF.

CDR3 protein: CASSPPTVRDEQYF. CDR3 coding DNA: TGTGCCAGCTCACCACCGACAGTCCGGGACGAGCAGTACTTC. The V call is TRBV18, the J call TRBJ2-7, with a possible D match to TRBD1 (5 bases). This CDR3 has 14 amino acids. Trimming cost V 0 bases and J 5 bases, with 11 bases left between them. Looked up from germline, CDR1 is KGHSH and CDR2 is LQKENI.

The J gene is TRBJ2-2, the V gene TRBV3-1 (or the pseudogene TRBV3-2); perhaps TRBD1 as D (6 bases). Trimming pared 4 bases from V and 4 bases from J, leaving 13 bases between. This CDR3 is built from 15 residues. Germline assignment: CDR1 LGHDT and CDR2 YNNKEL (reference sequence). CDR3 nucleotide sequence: TGTGCCAGCAGCCCCACAGGGTTGAGCACCGGGGAGCTGTTTTTT. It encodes CASSPTGLSTGELFF.

The CDR3 DNA sequence: TGTGCCAGCAGCCCCGGACAGATCTATAATTCACCCCTCCACTTT. Translation: CASSPGQIYNSPLHF. The J gene is TRBJ1-6, the V gene TRBV7-2, with D perhaps matching TRBD1 (6 bases). This CDR3 comprises 15 residues. V was shortened by 5 bases and J by 3 bases, with 11 bases between the two germline ends. Germline values: CDR1 SGHTA, CDR2 FQGNSA.

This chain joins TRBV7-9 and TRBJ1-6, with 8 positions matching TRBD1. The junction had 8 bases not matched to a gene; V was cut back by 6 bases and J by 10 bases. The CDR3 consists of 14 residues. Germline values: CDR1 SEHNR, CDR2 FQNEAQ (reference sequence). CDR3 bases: TGTGCCAGCAGAGAAACAGGGGGTCTATCACCCCTCCACTTT. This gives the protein CASRETGGLSPLHF.

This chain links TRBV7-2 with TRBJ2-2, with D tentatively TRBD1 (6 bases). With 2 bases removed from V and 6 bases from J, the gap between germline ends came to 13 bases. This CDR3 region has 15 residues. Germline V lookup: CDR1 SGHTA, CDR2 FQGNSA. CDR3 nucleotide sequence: TGTGCCAGCAGCTTAAGGACAGTCTTGGCCGGGGAGCTGTTTTTT. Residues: CASSLRTVLAGELFF.

For the CDR3, the DNA is TGTGCCAGCAGTCTGGGACAGGGGATCTACGAGCAGTACTTC. Residues: CASSLGQGIYEQYF. The chain couples TRBV25-1 to TRBJ2-7; 10 positions agree with TRBD1. V was pared by 5 bases and J by 3 bases, with 4 bases of the junction left unmatched. Germline V lookup: CDR1 MGHDK, CDR2 SYGVNS. There are 14 residues in the CDR3.

The CDR3: CASSQVSGGTETQYF. Written as DNA, the CDR3 is TGTGCCAGCAGCCAAGTTAGCGGGGGGACAGAGACCCAGTACTTC. The rearrangement links TRBV3-1 (or the pseudogene TRBV3-2) to TRBJ2-5; 10 bases match TRBD2. The J segment lost 4 bases and the V segment lost 1 base, leaving 3 bases of the junction unmatched. CDR1 and CDR2 (germline): LGHDT, YNNKEL (reference sequence). The CDR3 covers 15 residues.

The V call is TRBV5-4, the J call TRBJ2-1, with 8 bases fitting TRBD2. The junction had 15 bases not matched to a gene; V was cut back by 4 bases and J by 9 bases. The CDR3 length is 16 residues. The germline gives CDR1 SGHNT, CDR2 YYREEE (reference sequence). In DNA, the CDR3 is TGTGCCAGCAGCCCACCCGGGACTAGGATTAAGGGTGAGCAGTTCTTC. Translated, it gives CASSPPGTRIKGEQFF.

This chain's CDR3 is CASSTRDTEAFF. The CDR3 DNA follows: TGTGCCAGTAGTACCAGGGATACTGAAGCTTTCTTT. V usage is TRBV19 and J usage is TRBJ1-1, with D possibly matching TRBD1 (5 bases). CDR3 length: 12 residues. Trimming stripped 4 bases from V and 5 bases from J, with 8 bases between. Germline CDR1 and CDR2: LNHDA and SQIVND (reference sequence). Together with reference TRBV19 and TRBJ1-1, the CDR3 gives the full variable domain: DGGITQSPKYLFRKEGQNVTLSCEQNLNHDAMYWYRQDPGQGLRLIYYSQIVNDFQKGDIAEGYSVSREKKESFPLTVTSAQKNPTAFYLCASSTRDTEAFFGQGTRLTVV.

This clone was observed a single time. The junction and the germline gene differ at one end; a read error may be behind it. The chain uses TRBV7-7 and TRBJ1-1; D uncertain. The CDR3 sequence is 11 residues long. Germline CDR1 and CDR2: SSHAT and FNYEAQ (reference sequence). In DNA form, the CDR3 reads TGTGCTAGCAGCCCAGGTTCTGAAGCTTTCTTT. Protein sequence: CASSPGSEAFF.

CDR3 amino acids: CASSEAGRRERETQYF. CDR3 DNA sequence: TGTGCCAGCAGTGAAGCCGGGCGGCGGGAGAGGGAGACCCAGTACTTC. The chain combines TRBV6-1 with TRBJ2-5, with 7 bases lining up with TRBD2. CDR3 length: 16 amino acids. Germline V gene lookup returns CDR1 MNHNS and CDR2 SASEGT. V shed 0 bases and J 5 bases; nucleotides not matched to a gene: 9.

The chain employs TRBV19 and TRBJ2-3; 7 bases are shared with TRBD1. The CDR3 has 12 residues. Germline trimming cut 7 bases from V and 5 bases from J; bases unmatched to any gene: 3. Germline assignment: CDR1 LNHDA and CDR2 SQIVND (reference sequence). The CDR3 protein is CASNRGKDTQYF. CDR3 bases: TGTGCCAGTAACAGGGGAAAAGATACGCAGTATTTT.

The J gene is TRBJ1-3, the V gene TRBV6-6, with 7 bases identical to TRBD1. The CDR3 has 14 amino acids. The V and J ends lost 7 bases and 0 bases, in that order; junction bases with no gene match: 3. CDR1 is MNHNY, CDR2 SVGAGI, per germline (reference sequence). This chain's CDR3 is CASIDRDSGNTIYF. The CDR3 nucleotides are TGTGCCAGCATTGACAGGGACTCTGGAAACACCATATATTTT.

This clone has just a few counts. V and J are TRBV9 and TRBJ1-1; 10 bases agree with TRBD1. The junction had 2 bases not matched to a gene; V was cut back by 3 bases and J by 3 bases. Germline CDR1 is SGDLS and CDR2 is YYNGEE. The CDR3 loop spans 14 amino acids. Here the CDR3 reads CASSGGQGYTEAFF. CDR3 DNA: TGTGCCAGCAGCGGGGGACAGGGGTACACTGAAGCTTTCTTT. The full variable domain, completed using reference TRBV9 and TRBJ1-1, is DSGVTQTPKHLITATGQRVTLRCSPRSGDLSVYWYQQSLDQGLQFLIQYYNGEERAKGNILERFSAQQFPDLHSELNLSSLELGDSALYFCASSGGQGYTEAFFGQGTRLTVV.

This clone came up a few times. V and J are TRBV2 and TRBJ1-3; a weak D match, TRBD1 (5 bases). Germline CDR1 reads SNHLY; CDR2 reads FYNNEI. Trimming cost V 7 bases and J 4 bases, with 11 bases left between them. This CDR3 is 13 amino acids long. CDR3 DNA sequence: TGTGCCAGCAAGCAGGGAGGAGGAAACACCATATATTTT. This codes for CASKQGGGNTIYF.

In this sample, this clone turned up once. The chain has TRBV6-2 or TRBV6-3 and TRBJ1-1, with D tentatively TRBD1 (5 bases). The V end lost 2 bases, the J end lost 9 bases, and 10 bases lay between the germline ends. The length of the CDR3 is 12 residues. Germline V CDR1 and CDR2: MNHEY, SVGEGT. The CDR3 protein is CASSYTDSKAFF. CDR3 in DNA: TGTGCCAGCAGTTACACAGACAGTAAAGCTTTCTTT.

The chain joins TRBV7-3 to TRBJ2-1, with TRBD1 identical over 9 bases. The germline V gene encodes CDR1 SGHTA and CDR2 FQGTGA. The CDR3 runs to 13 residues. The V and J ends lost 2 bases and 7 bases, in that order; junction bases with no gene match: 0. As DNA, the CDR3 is TGTGCCAGCAGCTTAGGGACAGGGAATGAGCAGTTCTTC. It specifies CASSLGTGNEQFF.

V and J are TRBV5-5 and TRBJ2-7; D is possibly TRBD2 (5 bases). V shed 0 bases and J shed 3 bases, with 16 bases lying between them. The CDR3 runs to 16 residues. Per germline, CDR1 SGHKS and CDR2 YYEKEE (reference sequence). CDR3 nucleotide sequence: TGTGCCAGCAGCTTGGCGATACCGACTACCGACTACGAGCAGTACTTC. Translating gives CASSLAIPTTDYEQYF.

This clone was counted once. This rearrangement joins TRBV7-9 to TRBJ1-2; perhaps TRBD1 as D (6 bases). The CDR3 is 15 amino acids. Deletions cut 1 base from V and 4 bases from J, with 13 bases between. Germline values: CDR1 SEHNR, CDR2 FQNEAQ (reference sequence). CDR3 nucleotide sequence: TGTGCCAGCAGCTTAGACCTGGGACAAATCTATGGCTACACCTTC. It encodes CASSLDLGQIYGYTF.

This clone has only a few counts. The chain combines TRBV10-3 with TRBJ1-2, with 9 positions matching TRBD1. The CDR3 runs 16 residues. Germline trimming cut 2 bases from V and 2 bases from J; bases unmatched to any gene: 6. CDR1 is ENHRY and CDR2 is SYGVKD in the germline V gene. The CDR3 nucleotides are TGTGCCATCAGTGAGGAAGGGACAGGGAGAAACTATGGCTACACCTTC. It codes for CAISEEGTGRNYGYTF.